The source of this TCR beta chain is a study of blood T cell repertoires in COVID-19. Study-wide background: From the United States, Italy and Spain came samples of acute and convalescent COVID-19. From T cells, B-cell-depleted T cells, or PBMCs came the material, which was cDNA or gDNA.

This clone was observed a handful of times. V shed 5 bases, J shed 5 bases, and the junction held 8 bases outside the gene matches. Looked up from germline, CDR1 is SGHTA and CDR2 is FQGNSA. The CDR3 runs to 14 residues. In the original workflow: Amplifying reference gene primers gave estimates of nucleated cell counts. This table comes from immunoSEQ multiplex PCR, and its TCRdb copy is limited to in-frame clones, with some not included. V and J calls and clone size are those listed in that table; D and trimming were worked out from the DNA. The data show about 45,000 clones, under 85% seen once. The clonotype originates from a man aged 80 or over in a cohort sampled during active COVID-19. This sequence joins TRBV7-2 and TRBJ1-2; 7 nucleotides align to TRBD1. Source material: peripheral blood. The CDR3 sequence is CASSQGGFGYGYTF. Here the CDR3 DNA reads TGTGCCAGCAGCCAGGGGGGATTTGGGTATGGCTACACCTTC.